This TCR beta chain was profiled in a study of T cells after yellow fever vaccination (dated by TCRdb to between 2018 and 2020). Regarding the study in general: Libraries from fractions with low cell numbers were prepared with the SMART-Seq v4 Ultra Low Input RNA kit. Blood was collected at multiple timepoints before and after primary and secondary immunization, and bulk PBMC replicates and cell subsets were isolated. Bulk TCR alpha and beta repertoires were sequenced longitudinally to track T-cell clones before and after primary and booster YFV17D yellow fever vaccination. The cohort comprised two healthy male donors, one aged 18 to 30 and one aged 30 to 39 years.

The treatment or condition label on this specimen signifies: live attenuated yellow fever vaccine strain. PBMCs were isolated from peripheral blood using a standard Ficoll-Paque protocol. Dynabeads CD4 and CD8 positive selection kits were used to isolate the CD4 and CD8 T-cell fractions. TriZol was used to extract RNA from bulk PBMCs, from CD4 and CD8 fractions, and from dextramer-positive and dextramer-negative fractions. The CDR3 contains 15 residues, cysteine and phenylalanine counted. The only DNA kept is the CDR3, 45 bases in frame from the first base. V and J are truncated by 2 bases and 4 bases respectively, leaving an intervening sequence of 12 bases. The germline V gene sets CDR1 to SGHTA and CDR2 to FQGNSA. This clonotype was observed a handful of times. Its antigen is still unknown. No base qualities exist here, and no much larger clone lies one base off it. TCR cDNA was made using 5'RACE template switching, a step that added a universal primer site and unique molecular identifiers. Priming of cDNA synthesis was performed from both the TCR alpha and TCR beta constant segments. Library amplification used two PCR steps, and the second PCR step added sample barcodes and sequencing adapters. Libraries were sequenced on Illumina HiSeq 2500 (2x100 bp) or NovaSeq (2x150 bp). The authors' pipeline ran thus. Reads were demultiplexed and collapsed into UMI consensus sequences with MIGEC, and V(D)J alignment was performed with MiXCR. Clonotypes responding to the vaccine were identified with edgeR on replicate PBMC samples, with the criteria of FDR below 0.01 and a log2 fold change above 5 up to day 15. Each bulk clonotype received a CD4 or CD8 identity based on whether the sequenced CD4 or CD8 repertoire contained that clonotype at higher abundance. Through fastp at Q25 and MiXCR, TCRdb rebuilt clones from the public reads, retaining in-frame beta chains. CDR3 protein sequences are deduplicated, and each keeps its most common genes and DNA. These V and J calls are TCRdb output, not the study's own analysis. Recorded for this sample are around 72,000 distinct CDR3 sequences; around 7.1% of them occurred a single time. The ten most abundant clones make up approximately 30% of the sample.

Summary of the overall study and its limitations: Compared with the primary T-cell response, the secondary T-cell response was faster but weaker, reaching its peak on day 5 rather than on day 15. A small fraction of clonotypes appeared in both the CD4 and CD8 compartments, likely as a result of convergent recombination. After the booster, most clones that had expanded after primary vaccination were detected again (roughly 95% of CD4 and about 88% of CD8), suggesting broad maintenance of memory. Because only a couple of donors were included in the study, the extent to which the findings can be generalized is limited. Computational filtering was required because FACS-sorted repertoires could contain abundant contaminating clonotypes from the bulk population.

Here the chain combines TRBV7-2 and TRBJ2-1, and TRBD1 may be the D gene, going by 6 matching bases. The starting material was CD8+ T cells sorted from PBMCs, obtained approximately 11 days after the first yellow fever vaccination. This clonotype was obtained from a man aged 18 to 30 who received the YFV17D yellow fever vaccine. The DNA sequence follows: TGTGCCAGCAGCTTATTAACAGGGTTATACAATGAGCAGTTCTTC. It is translated as CASSLLTGLYNEQFF.